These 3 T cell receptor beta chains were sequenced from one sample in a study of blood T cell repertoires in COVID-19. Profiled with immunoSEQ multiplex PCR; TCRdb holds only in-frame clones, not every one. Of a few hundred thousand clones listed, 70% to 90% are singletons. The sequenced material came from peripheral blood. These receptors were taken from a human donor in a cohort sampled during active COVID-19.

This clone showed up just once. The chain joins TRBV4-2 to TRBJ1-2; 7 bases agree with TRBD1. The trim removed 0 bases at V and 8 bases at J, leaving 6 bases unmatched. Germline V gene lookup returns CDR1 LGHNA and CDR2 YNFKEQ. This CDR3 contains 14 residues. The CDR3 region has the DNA TGTGCCAGCAGCCAAGAAGACAGGGTCCGGGGCTACACCTTC. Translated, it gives CASSQEDRVRGYTF.

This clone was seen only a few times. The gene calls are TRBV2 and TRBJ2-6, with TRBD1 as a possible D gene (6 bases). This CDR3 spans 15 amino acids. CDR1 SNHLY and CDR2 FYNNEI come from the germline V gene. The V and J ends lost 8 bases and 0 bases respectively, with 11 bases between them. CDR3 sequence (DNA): TGTGCCAGCTCCTGGGACAACTCTGGGGCCAACGTCCTGACTTTC. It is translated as CASSWDNSGANVLTF.

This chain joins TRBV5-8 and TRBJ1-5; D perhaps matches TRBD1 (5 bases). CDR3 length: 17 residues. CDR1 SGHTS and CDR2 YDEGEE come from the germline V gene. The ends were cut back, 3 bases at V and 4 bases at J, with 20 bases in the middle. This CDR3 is CASSSTVPPALNQPQHF. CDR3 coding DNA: TGTGCCAGCAGCTCGACAGTACCTCCTGCCTTGAATCAGCCCCAGCATTTT.